This T cell receptor beta chain is from a study of Ad26.COV2.S vaccination and SARS-CoV-2 variants. Study-level background: Donor was assigned to the Ad26.COV2.S arm of trial COV1001. General study points: Higher spike-specific TCR breadth was found in vaccine recipients than in placebo recipients. Vaccinees and placebo recipients showed similar non-spike TCR breadth.

About this clone: The antigen remains unidentified.

Treatment indicated: roughly 20 received Ad26.COV2.S at low or high dose, single or two shots; roughly 5 received placebo; per-sample allocation not given. It was on day 63 after the first vaccine or placebo injection that samples were taken. Germline CDR1 reads MDHEN; CDR2 reads SYDVKM. V was clipped by 8 bases and J by 5 bases, with 12 bases between them. This CDR3 contains 12 residues. Here immunoSEQ multiplex PCR was the method, and the copy in TCRdb shows in-frame clones only, minus some. The sample holds 380,000 or so clones, 75% to 90% seen once. The source was peripheral blood, collected in a trial of Ad26.COV2.S vaccine versus placebo. The source of this sequence is a person between 18 and 65 years old who received the Ad26.COV2.S COVID-19 vaccine or a placebo. This chain connects TRBV28 to TRBJ2-5; a weak D match, TRBD2 (6 bases). The CDR3 coding sequence is TGTGCCAGCCGGGAGAGGGGCGAGACCCAGTACTTC. Translated, it gives CASRERGETQYF.